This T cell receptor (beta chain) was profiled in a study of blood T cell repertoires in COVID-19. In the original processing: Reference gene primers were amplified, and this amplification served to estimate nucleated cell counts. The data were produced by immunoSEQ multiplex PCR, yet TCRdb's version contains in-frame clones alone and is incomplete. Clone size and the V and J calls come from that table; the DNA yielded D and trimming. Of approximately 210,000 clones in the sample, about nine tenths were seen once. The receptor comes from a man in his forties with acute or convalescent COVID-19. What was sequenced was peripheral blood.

The CDR3 is CASSGKDRGRVEKLFF. The DNA of the CDR3 is TGTGCCAGCAGCGGAAAGGACAGGGGGCGGGTTGAAAAACTGTTTTTT. The V gene is TRBV7-9, the J gene TRBJ1-4; 11 positions agree with TRBD1. This CDR3 is 16 amino acids long. Germline V gene data show CDR1 as SEHNR and CDR2 as FQNEAQ (reference sequence). Trimming at V came to 5 bases and at J to 7 bases, leaving 9 bases not matched to a gene.